The T cell receptor beta chain under discussion was sequenced for a study of CD8+ T cells in alopecia areata. Germline V gene lookup returns CDR1 SGDLS and CDR2 YYNGEE. Trimming took 3 bases from V and 8 from J; bases not matched to a gene: 8. CDR3 length: 15 residues. It was cDNA, reverse transcribed from extracted RNA, that served as the sequencing template. The data were produced by immunoSEQ multiplex PCR, yet TCRdb's version contains in-frame clones alone and is incomplete. This sample has some 100,000 clones, with around 61% found just once. The J gene is TRBJ1-4, the V gene TRBV9, with 9 bases lining up with TRBD1. Sample: CD4+ T cells sorted from blood. The TCR comes from a human donor in good health. The CDR3 loop is CASSGEDRGYEKLFF. Written as DNA, the CDR3 is TGTGCCAGCAGCGGGGAGGACAGGGGATACGAAAAACTGTTTTTT.